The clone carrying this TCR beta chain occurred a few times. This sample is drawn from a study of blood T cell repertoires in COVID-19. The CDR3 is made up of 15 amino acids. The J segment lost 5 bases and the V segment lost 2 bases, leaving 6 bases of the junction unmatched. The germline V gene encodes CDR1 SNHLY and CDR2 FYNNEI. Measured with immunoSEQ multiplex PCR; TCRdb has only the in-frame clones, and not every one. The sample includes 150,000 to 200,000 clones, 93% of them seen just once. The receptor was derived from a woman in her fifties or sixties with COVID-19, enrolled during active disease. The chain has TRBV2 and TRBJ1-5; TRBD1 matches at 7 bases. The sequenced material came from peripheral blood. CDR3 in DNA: TGTGCCAGCAGTGAAAGGAGGGGGCCGGATCAGCCCCAGCATTTT. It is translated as CASSERRGPDQPQHF. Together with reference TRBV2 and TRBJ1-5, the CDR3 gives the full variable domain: EPEVTQTPSHQVTQMGQEVILRCVPISNHLYFYWYRQILGQKVEFLVSFYNNEISEKSEIFDDQFSVERPDGSNFTLKIRSTKLEDSAMYFCASSERRGPDQPQHFGDGTRLSIL.